This T cell receptor beta chain was identified in a study of T cells in localized non-small cell lung cancer. Study-level results: Heterogeneity within the tumor remains possible, as just one region underwent sequencing. Of the tissues analyzed, uninvolved adjacent lung showed maximal T cell clonality, greater than tumor.

The data were produced by immunoSEQ multiplex PCR, yet TCRdb's version contains in-frame clones alone and is incomplete. This sample has under 150,000 clones; about 89% occur once, and the top ten carry over 1.5%. This clone was recorded a few times. What it recognizes is unknown. The clonotype was recovered from a female donor older than 55 with stage I lung adenocarcinoma. Sequences were derived from peripheral blood, sampled before any cancer treatment.

The CDR3 DNA follows: TGCGCCAGCAGCTTGACTCCGGGAGCGTACTACGAGCAGTACTTC. Translation: CASSLTPGAYYEQYF. This chain joins TRBV5-1 and TRBJ2-7; possibly TRBD2 for D (6 bases). Germline lookup yields CDR1 SGHRS and CDR2 YFSETQ. V was pared by 1 base and J by 3 bases, with 14 bases between. This CDR3 is built from 15 residues.